Listed here are 24 T cell receptor beta chains from one sample, sequenced in a study of beta chain features in type 1 diabetes. Expressed TCRB transcripts were sequenced because the entire RNA isolate underwent reverse transcription. TCRdb's table, derived via immunoSEQ multiplex PCR, lists solely in-frame clones and lacks some. This sample has some 410,000 clones, with 14% found just once. Sequenced: naive CD4+ T cells from blood. These receptor sequences come from a man aged 25 to 45 in good health.

V gene TRBV6-5 combines with J gene TRBJ1-2; D is possibly TRBD1 (6 bases). CDR1 and CDR2 (germline): MNHEY, SVGAGI. CDR3 length equals 14 residues. V was pared by 6 bases and J by 4 bases, with 15 bases between. For the CDR3, the DNA is TGTGCCAGCAGCCGACAGGTGACAGGCTATGGCTACACCTTC. It codes for CASSRQVTGYGYTF.

The chain employs TRBV7-9 and TRBJ1-4; a weak D match, TRBD1 (5 bases). CDR3 size: 16 residues. V was shortened by 2 bases and J by 0 bases, with 10 bases between the two germline ends. The germline V gene encodes CDR1 SEHNR and CDR2 FQNEAQ (reference sequence). The CDR3 here is CASSLKGGATNEKLFF. The CDR3 DNA is TGTGCCAGCAGCTTAAAAGGAGGGGCAACTAATGAAAAACTGTTTTTT.

This sequence joins TRBV18 and TRBJ2-6, with D hard to call. From germline, CDR1 is KGHSH and CDR2 LQKENI. The CDR3 loop spans 13 amino acids. V lost 5 bases to trimming and J lost 1 base, with 3 bases between them. Here the CDR3 DNA reads TGTGCCAGCTCAGCGTCTGGGGCCAACGTCCTGACTTTC. Protein product: CASSASGANVLTF.

The V call is TRBV7-7, the J call TRBJ2-5; D gene uncertain. Trimming stripped 5 bases from V and 5 bases from J, with 15 bases between. Germline CDR1 reads SSHAT; CDR2 reads FNYEAQ (reference sequence). The CDR3 is 14 amino acids. CDR3 loop: CASSLYKEVETQYF. DNA for the CDR3: TGTGCCAGCAGCCTATATAAAGAGGTGGAGACCCAGTACTTC.

The chain carries TRBV2 and TRBJ1-2; 8 positions agree with TRBD1. CDR1 SNHLY and CDR2 FYNNEI come from the germline V gene. V shed 7 bases, J shed 9 bases, and the junction held 7 bases outside the gene matches. The CDR3 consists of 12 residues. The CDR3 sequence: CASTTGQARYTF. Written as DNA, the CDR3 is TGTGCCAGCACCACGGGACAGGCACGCTACACCTTC.

This chain uses TRBV11-3 with TRBJ2-7, with D uncertain. Between the trimmed V and J ends, which lost 1 base and 6 bases, there was a span of 4 bases. The CDR3 is made up of 11 amino acids. CDR1 and CDR2 from the germline V gene are SGHNT and YENEEA. CDR3 residues: CASSLGSEQYV. CDR3 nucleotide sequence: TGTGCCAGCAGCTTAGGTTCCGAGCAGTACGTC.

The genes are TRBV7-9 and TRBJ1-1; D gene unclear. The CDR3 runs to 13 residues. The V and J ends lost 3 bases and 6 bases respectively, with 11 bases between them. The germline V gene encodes CDR1 SEHNR and CDR2 FQNEAQ (reference sequence). The CDR3 DNA reads as TGTGCCAGCAGCTTCGGGGTCAGCCCTGAAGCTTTCTTT. This gives the protein CASSFGVSPEAFF.

V usage is TRBV15 and J usage is TRBJ1-2; 7 nucleotides line up with TRBD1. Germline trimming cut 4 bases from V and 14 bases from J; bases unmatched to any gene: 7. The CDR3 consists of 11 residues. The V gene's germline CDR1 is LNHNV and CDR2 YYDKDF (reference sequence). CDR3: CATSTRDSWTF. In DNA, the CDR3 is TGTGCCACCAGCACCAGGGACAGCTGGACCTTC.

The rearrangement links TRBV30 to TRBJ2-1; TRBD2 matches 7 bases. Germline-derived CDR1 and CDR2 are GTSNPN and SVGIG (reference sequence). The V and J ends lost 0 bases and 6 bases, in that order; junction bases with no gene match: 8. The CDR3 is 15 residues long. CDR3 loop: CAWSVLREYRNEQFF. The CDR3 nucleotides are TGTGCCTGGAGTGTACTGCGGGAGTACCGCAATGAGCAGTTCTTC.

This clone has a handful of counts. This chain connects TRBV5-6 to TRBJ2-7, with 7 bases lining up with TRBD1. The CDR3 has 14 amino acids. The J segment lost 5 bases and the V segment lost 3 bases, leaving 8 bases of the junction unmatched. Germline lookup yields CDR1 SGHDT and CDR2 YYEEEE. CDR3 amino acids: CASSSIFDRDEQYV. In DNA, the CDR3 is TGTGCCAGCAGCTCGATTTTCGACAGGGACGAGCAGTACGTC.

This clone was observed a handful of times. The chain is built from TRBV7-2 and TRBJ2-7, with D maybe TRBD1 (6 bases). Germline CDR1 SGHTA, CDR2 FQGNSA. This CDR3 spans 15 amino acids. V shed 1 base and J shed 2 bases, with 12 bases lying between them. CDR3 nucleotides: TGTGCCAGCAGCTTAGATGGGGGCAGAGCCTACGAGCAGTACGTC. Its translation: CASSLDGGRAYEQYV.

This clone was detected only a few times. This rearrangement joins TRBV20-1 to TRBJ2-1; no reliable D call. Germline V gene data show CDR1 as DFQATT and CDR2 as SNEGSKA (reference sequence). CDR3 size: 11 residues. DNA for the CDR3: TGCAGGGGTTCTGGGCCCGATGAGCAGTTCTTC. This codes for CRGSGPDEQFF.

The rearrangement joins TRBV7-2 to TRBJ1-1, with 7 bases lining up with TRBD1. The CDR3 runs 14 residues. V shed 5 bases and J 2 bases; nucleotides not matched to a gene: 5. Germline V gives CDR1 SGHTA, CDR2 FQGNSA. The CDR3 sequence: CASSLGQTNTEAFF. CDR3 DNA: TGTGCCAGCAGCCTGGGACAGACAAACACTGAAGCTTTCTTT.

The chain uses TRBV20-1 and TRBJ2-1; D ambiguous. The germline V and J ends were trimmed by 5 bases and 7 bases, with 9 bases remaining between them. Germline CDR1 and CDR2: DFQATT and SNEGSKA (reference sequence). This CDR3 has 11 residues. The CDR3 loop reads CSASELNEQFF. In DNA form, the CDR3 reads TGCAGTGCTTCTGAGTTGAATGAGCAGTTCTTC.

This clone was seen a handful of times. V usage is TRBV7-2 and J usage is TRBJ2-1, with 9 nucleotides matching TRBD2. The V gene's germline CDR1 is SGHTA and CDR2 FQGNSA. J gave up 7 bases and V 7 bases, and 11 bases lay outside the gene matches. The CDR3 spans 15 residues. The CDR3 nucleotides read TGTGCCAGCACGAGGTTAGCGGGGGTTTTTAATGAGCAGTTCTTC. Translating it yields CASTRLAGVFNEQFF.

This rearrangement joins TRBV29-1 to TRBJ2-5, with 7 bases that match TRBD2. This CDR3 has 15 residues. With V trimmed by 1 base and J by 4 bases, 9 bases remained unmatched. Germline CDR1 is SQVTM and CDR2 is ANQGSEA. CDR3 bases: TGCAGCGTTGAAGCCCGCGGGGGAGGAGCAGAGACCCAGTACTTC. Encoded protein: CSVEARGGGAETQYF.

J is TRBJ1-2 and V is TRBV5-4; perhaps TRBD1 as D (5 bases). Germline lookup yields CDR1 SGHNT and CDR2 YYREEE (reference sequence). V lost 4 bases, J lost 14 bases, and 24 bases lay in between. The CDR3 spans 14 residues. The DNA for the CDR3 is TGTGCCAGCAGCAGTGGTTCAGGGCCCGCCTACACTACCTTC. This codes for CASSSGSGPAYTTF.

The rearrangement joins TRBV19 to TRBJ1-4; D is unresolved. Germline V gene sequence: CDR1 LNHDA, CDR2 SQIVND (reference sequence). This CDR3 has 14 residues. Trimming left V 2 bases short and J 10 bases short, with 14 bases between. The CDR3 bases are TGTGCCAGTAGTATAAGGATTCCTGATGGAAAACTGTTTTTT. Translating gives CASSIRIPDGKLFF.

CDR3 region: CASSLDRGRATEAFF. The CDR3 bases are TGTGCCAGCAGCTTGGACAGGGGGCGGGCCACTGAAGCTTTCTTT. The chain recombines TRBV5-4 with TRBJ1-1; 9 bases fit TRBD1. J lost 4 bases, V lost 0 bases, and 4 bases had no gene match. The CDR3 is 15 amino acids. Germline lookup yields CDR1 SGHNT and CDR2 YYREEE (reference sequence). Complete variable domain (other parts from reference TRBV5-4 and TRBJ1-1): ETGVTQSPTHLIKTRGQQVTLRCSSQSGHNTVSWYQQALGQGPQFIFQYYREEENGRGNFPPRFSGLQFPNYSSELNVNALELDDSALYLCASSLDRGRATEAFFGQGTRLTVV.

The V and J genes are TRBV9 and TRBJ2-5; D is undetermined. The germline V gene encodes CDR1 SGDLS and CDR2 YYNGEE. This CDR3 contains 15 residues. V was clipped by 0 bases and J by 5 bases, with 14 bases between them. CDR3 nucleotide sequence: TGTGCCAGCAGCGTAGAGCAGTGGTCCGGGGAGACCCAGTACTTC. Amino acids: CASSVEQWSGETQYF. The whole variable domain, filled in from reference TRBV9 and TRBJ2-5, reads DSGVTQTPKHLITATGQRVTLRCSPRSGDLSVYWYQQSLDQGLQFLIQYYNGEERAKGNILERFSAQQFPDLHSELNLSSLELGDSALYFCASSVEQWSGETQYFGPGTRLLVL.

V usage is TRBV28 and J usage is TRBJ1-5; D is undetermined. This CDR3 region has 12 residues. In germline, CDR1 is MDHEN, CDR2 SYDVKM. V lost 10 bases, J lost 3 bases, and 10 bases lay in between. DNA for the CDR3: TGTGCCACCATTGGCCCCAATCAGCCCCAGCATTTT. Translation: CATIGPNQPQHF.

This rearrangement joins TRBV7-9 to TRBJ2-7, with a tentative D call TRBD2 (6 bases). The CDR3 covers 15 residues. Germline V gives CDR1 SEHNR, CDR2 FQNEAQ (reference sequence). Trimming pared 5 bases from V and 0 bases from J, leaving 14 bases between. The CDR3: CASSPKRTTSYEQYF. CDR3 bases: TGTGCCAGCAGCCCGAAAAGGACTACCTCCTACGAGCAGTACTTC.

This rearrangement joins TRBV10-3 to TRBJ1-2, with 9 bases aligning to TRBD1. CDR1 is ENHRY, CDR2 SYGVKD, per germline. Germline trimming cut 6 bases from V and 5 bases from J; bases unmatched to any gene: 7. The CDR3 contains 14 residues. The CDR3 DNA reads TGTGCCATCAGAGAGGGACAGGGACGATATGGCTACACCTTC. Its protein is CAIREGQGRYGYTF.

This clone has more than one count but fewer than ten. The gene calls are TRBV29-1 and TRBJ2-1; D gene ambiguous. Trimming took off 5 bases at V and 0 bases at J, with 11 bases between the two ends. The CDR3 covers 14 residues. Germline CDR1 reads SQVTM; CDR2 reads ANQGSEA. The chain's CDR3 is CSVNTRSSYNEQFF. As DNA, the CDR3 is TGCAGCGTTAATACTCGGAGCTCCTACAATGAGCAGTTCTTC.